This TCR beta chain is drawn from a study of STAT5B mutations in CD4+ large granular lymphocyte leukemia. Authors' processing steps: The detection floor for productive clonotype frequency was 2.59 x 10-5. The data were produced by immunoSEQ multiplex PCR, yet TCRdb's version contains in-frame clones alone and is incomplete. That table gives V, J and clone size, and the DNA gave D and trimming. This table has fewer than 35,000 clones, roughly 77% appearing once. V was clipped by 7 bases and J by 2 bases, with 18 bases between them. Germline CDR1 and CDR2: MDHEN and SYDVKM. There are 16 residues in the CDR3. This clone was seen more than once but under ten times. Antigen: not known. Regarding the study as a whole: CD4-sorted patient repertoires seemed more clonal than healthy CD4+ repertoires. Main leukemic clonotypes were patient-specific, but around 25% appeared at low frequency elsewhere. Top patient clones used TRBV06 genes more often: 8/27 versus 2/35 in controls.

The sequence came from a human donor in good health. The genes are TRBV28 and TRBJ1-5; D possibly corresponds to TRBD1 (5 bases). The sample consisted of CD4+ T cells from blood buffy coats. The CDR3 nucleotides read TGTGCCAGCAACGGGACGCCTGGAACGGGCAATCAGCCCCAGCATTTT. Translating it yields CASNGTPGTGNQPQHF.